This T cell receptor (beta chain) was identified during a study of blood T cell repertoires in COVID-19 (dated by TCRdb to about 2020). Study-wide context: The collaborator samples originated in the United States, Italy and Spain and spanned the acute and convalescent phases of COVID-19. The material from the prospective study consisted of cDNA or gDNA derived from T cells, B-cell-depleted T cells, or PBMCs. The dataset comprised deeply sampled blood TCRbeta repertoires from subjects exposed to, actively infected with, or recovered from COVID-19. The repertoires were released in a freely available public database meant as a resource for research on the immune response to SARS-CoV-2. Samples came from the ongoing ImmuneRACE study (first 160 participants) plus 1,254 subjects from 6 global collaborators. Sample metadata almost always included a de-identified subject ID, COVID-19 status, age in years and sex. Where HLA class I and class II types were available, the types were taken from metadata supplied by the sample provider, not from assay-based typing.

Study-wide conclusions, independent of this receptor: How much clinical and demographic metadata was included differed by source and by participant, and the metadata was provided uncurated.

Trimming takes 5 bases off V and 2 bases off J; junction bases not matched to a gene: 7. From the cysteine through the phenylalanine, the CDR3 covers 16 amino acids. Left in the record is the CDR3 DNA by itself, 48 bases read in frame from the first base. Reading the germline V gene gives CDR1 SNHLY and CDR2 FYNNEI. Whole blood was collected in K2EDTA tubes by collaborating institutions according to the institutions' own protocols. For TCRbeta analysis, collaborators shipped samples as frozen whole blood, isolated PBMCs, or DNA extracted from either of those sample types. As to this clone: Its antigen specificity is not known. Base qualities are missing; no much larger clone stands one base away.

The immunoSEQ Assay, a bias-controlled multiplex PCR, was used to amplify TCRbeta CDR3 regions from genomic DNA. The original methods were these. Nucleated cell counts per sample were estimated from amplification of reference gene primers within the assay. To quantify the absolute abundance of each unique TCRbeta CDR3 rearrangement, sequence reads were collapsed and filtered. For each sample, productive Simpson clonality was calculated by taking the square root of Simpson's diversity index across productive rearrangements. Drawn from immuneACCESS, this table holds only the in-frame rearrangements with V and J called that TCRdb kept. Clones are partly lost; checked studies trace under half to an unresolved V gene and leave the rest unexplained. The DNA was the basis for D and trimming; V, J and clone size are from that table. This sample is represented by more than 200,000 clones; 65% to 85% of them were singletons. The ten largest clonotypes hold about 4% of the sample.

The chain was built from TRBV2 and TRBJ1-3; TRBD1 matches 9 bases in the middle. The sample consisted of peripheral blood. The receptor was derived from a woman aged 40 to 50 with active or convalescent COVID-19. Read as DNA, the sequence is TGTGCCAGCAGTTCCTCTGGGACAGGGACTGGAAACACCATATATTTT. Its coded protein is CASSSSGTGTGNTIYF.